The rows below give T cell receptor beta chains drawn from one sample of a study of blood T cells in healthy people across ages. TCRdb passed the 5' RACE reads through MiXCR, listing each CDR3 protein once. The profile shows about 930,000 distinct CDR3 sequences, about 27% of them singletons. The same sample was also studied in work on T cells of mothers and their children.

Sample: blood. The receptors derive from a woman aged 40 to 50 in good health. Both conserved end residues are part of each CDR3. A D gene is named only where the DNA matches it firmly. A clone size is listed for some rows: how often the clone was seen (once, few, many), or a class if it is expanded.

-,TRBJ1-1,15,-,TRBV15,TGTGCCATCAGCAGAGATGGAGTCAGGGGCACTGAAGCTTTCTTT,CAISRDGVRGTEAFF
TRBD2,TRBJ2-5,13,few,TRBV28,TGTGCCAGCAGCGCGGGGGATTTAGAGACCCAGTACTTC,CASSAGDLETQYF
-,TRBJ2-5,14,-,TRBV29-1,TGCAGCGTTGATCGGCCAGAACTACAGTATACCCAGTACTTC,CSVDRPELQYTQYF
-,TRBJ2-2,11,-,TRBV12-3/TRBV12-4,TGTGCCAGCAGTATTCGACAGTCGCGGTTTTTT,CASSIRQSRFF
-,TRBJ2-5,14,-,TRBV5-1,TGCGCCAGCGCTCCCACAGCGTACCAAGAGACCCGGTACTTC,CASAPTAYQETRYF
-,TRBJ1-2,14,-,TRBV5-1,TGCGCCAGCAGCCCCCAGCTAGCTAACTATGGCTACACCTTC,CASSPQLANYGYTF
-,TRBJ2-5,14,-,TRBV12-3/TRBV12-4,TGTGCCAGCAGTTTTCAACACGAAGGGGAGACCCAGTACTTC,CASSFQHEGETQYF
-,TRBJ1-5,12,-,TRBV20-1,TGCAGTGCTCCACAGACGGCTTTAGGGGCGCATTTT,CSAPQTALGAHF
TRBD1,TRBJ2-7,15,few,TRBV7-2,TGTGCCAGCAGCTTAAACGGACAGGAAGGCTACGAGCAGTACTTC,CASSLNGQEGYEQYF
-,TRBJ2-3,13,many,TRBV18,TGTGCCAGCTCACCGGGAAGTTCAGATACGCAGTATTTT,CASSPGSSDTQYF
TRBD1,TRBJ2-1,15,few,TRBV7-9,TGTGCCAGCAGCAGGACAGGTACACTCTACAATGAGCAGTTCTTC,CASSRTGTLYNEQFF
-,TRBJ2-3,13,-,TRBV19,TGTGCCAGTAGCTTACTAGAAGCAGATACGCAGTATTTT,CASSLLEADTQYF
TRBD1,TRBJ2-6,17,few,TRBV29-1,TGCAGCGTTGTGGGGACAGATACCTTCTCTGGGGCCAACGTCCTGACTTTC,CSVVGTDTFSGANVLTF
-,TRBJ2-7,13,-,TRBV29-1,TGCAGCGTTACCCGGGACGAGGGTTACGAGCAGTACTTC,CSVTRDEGYEQYF
-,TRBJ2-7,15,few,TRBV7-9,TGTGCCAGCAGTTTTGCTACGGAGCTCTCCTACGAGCAGTACTTC,CASSFATELSYEQYF
TRBD2,TRBJ2-1,16,-,TRBV6-5,TGTGCCAGCAGATCTATAGCGGGGGGGTCCTACAATGAGCAGTTCTTC,CASRSIAGGSYNEQFF
-,TRBJ1-5,15,many,TRBV9,TGTGCCAGCAGCGTAGACGTAGGGGAACGACAGCCCCAGCATTTT,CASSVDVGERQPQHF
-,TRBJ2-7,14,few,TRBV20-1,TGCAGTGCTCCAGACGTAATAGGAGGTTACGAGCAGTACTTC,CSAPDVIGGYEQYF
-,TRBJ1-1,12,few,TRBV12-3/TRBV12-4,TGTGCCAGCAGGAGCACGGGGATTGAAGCTTTCTTT,CASRSTGIEAFF
-,TRBJ2-7,14,-,TRBV12-3/TRBV12-4,TGTGCCAGCAGCGGGGGACACTCTTCCTACGAGCAGTACTTC,CASSGGHSSYEQYF
-,TRBJ2-3,14,-,TRBV5-1,TGCGCCAGCAGATCTACAGGGAGCACAGATACGCAGTATTTT,CASRSTGSTDTQYF
TRBD1,TRBJ2-7,12,many,TRBV10-3,TGTGCCATCAACAGGGGAAACTACGAGCAGTACTTC,CAINRGNYEQYF
-,TRBJ1-2,15,many,TRBV18,TGTGCCAGCTCACCAGCGGGGTGGGGCTCGTATGGCTACACCTTC,CASSPAGWGSYGYTF
TRBD1,TRBJ1-3,15,few,TRBV6-5,TGTGCCAGCAGTTACGACAGGGCCAGGGGGAACACCATATATTTT,CASSYDRARGNTIYF
-,TRBJ2-3,14,-,TRBV12-3/TRBV12-4,TGTGCCAGCAGTACCCGGGTCGTCACAGATACGCAGTATTTT,CASSTRVVTDTQYF
TRBD2,TRBJ2-1,17,-,TRBV14,TGTGCCAGCAGCCAAGGGAAGACTAGCGGGGGGGATAGTGAGCAGTTCTTC,CASSQGKTSGGDSEQFF
-,TRBJ1-2,14,-,TRBV13,TGTGCCAGCAGCTTAGGTTCCCATAACTATGGCTACACCTTC,CASSLGSHNYGYTF
-,TRBJ2-7,15,few,TRBV15,TGTGCCGCCAGCAGAGATCGCCGGGGCTCCTACGAGCAGTACTTC,CAASRDRRGSYEQYF
TRBD1,TRBJ1-2,15,-,TRBV28,TGTGCCAGCATCGACCGGGACAGAGCTAACTATGGCTACACCTTC,CASIDRDRANYGYTF
-,TRBJ2-7,15,few,TRBV2,TGTGCCAGCAATCTCCCCGGGACGCCACCCTACGAGCAGTACTTC,CASNLPGTPPYEQYF
TRBD1,TRBJ1-4,14,few,TRBV30,TGTGCCTGGAGCCCGGGACAGGGGGATGAAAAACTGTTTTTT,CAWSPGQGDEKLFF
TRBD1,TRBJ2-6,18,few,TRBV5-6,TGTGCCAGCAGCTTGGGAACAGGGGTCTTCTCTGGGGCCAACGTCCCGACTTTC,CASSLGTGVFSGANVPTF
-,TRBJ2-2,18,-,TRBV5-1,TGCGCCAGCAGCTTGGACAGATCTTCCTATCCCCGCACCGGGGAGCTGTTTTTT,CASSLDRSSYPRTGELFF
TRBD2,TRBJ2-1,17,-,TRBV15,TGTGCCACCAGCAGAGACCCTGGGACTAGCGGTTATAATGAGCAGTTCTTC,CATSRDPGTSGYNEQFF
TRBD1,TRBJ2-7,17,many,TRBV12-3/TRBV12-4,TGTGCCAGCAGTCCTCGAAGGACAGGGATCCTCCGTGGCGAGCAGTACTTC,CASSPRRTGILRGEQYF
TRBD1,TRBJ1-1,14,-,TRBV5-1,TGCGCCAGCAGCTTGGGGGACAGGACAGCTGAAGCTTTCTTT,CASSLGDRTAEAFF